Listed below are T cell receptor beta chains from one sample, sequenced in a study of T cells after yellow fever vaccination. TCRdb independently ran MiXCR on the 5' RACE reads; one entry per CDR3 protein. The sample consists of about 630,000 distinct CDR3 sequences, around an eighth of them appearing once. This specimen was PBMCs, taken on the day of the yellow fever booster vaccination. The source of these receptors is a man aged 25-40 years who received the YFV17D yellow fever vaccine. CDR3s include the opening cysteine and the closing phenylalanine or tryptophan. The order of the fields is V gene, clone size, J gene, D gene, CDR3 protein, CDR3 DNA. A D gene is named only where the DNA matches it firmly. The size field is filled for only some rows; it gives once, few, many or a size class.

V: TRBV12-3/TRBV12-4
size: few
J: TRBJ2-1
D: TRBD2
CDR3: CASSLLGSGTHNEQFF
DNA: TGTGCCAGCAGTCTTCTGGGTAGCGGGACGCACAATGAGCAGTTCTTC

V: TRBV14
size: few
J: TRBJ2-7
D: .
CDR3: CASSKTPYEQYF
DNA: TGTGCCAGCAGCAAAACACCCTACGAGCAGTACTTC

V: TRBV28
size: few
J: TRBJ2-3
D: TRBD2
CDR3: CASSSSGSSADTQYF
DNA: TGTGCCAGCAGCTCTAGCGGGAGTAGCGCAGATACGCAGTATTTT

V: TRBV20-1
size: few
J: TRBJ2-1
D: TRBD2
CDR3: CSARDPGGLRNEQFF
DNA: TGCAGTGCTAGAGATCCGGGGGGATTAAGGAATGAGCAGTTCTTC

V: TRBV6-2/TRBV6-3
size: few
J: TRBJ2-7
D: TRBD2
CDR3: CASSYGLVYEQYF
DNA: TGTGCCAGCAGTTATGGACTAGTGTACGAGCAGTACTTC

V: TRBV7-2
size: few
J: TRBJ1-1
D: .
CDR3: CASSASRGFGEAFF
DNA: TGTGCCAGCAGCGCCTCCAGGGGCTTCGGTGAAGCTTTCTTT

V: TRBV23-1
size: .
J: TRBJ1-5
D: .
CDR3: CASDNQGTGNQPQHF
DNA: TGCGCCAGCGACAACCAGGGGACCGGAAATCAGCCCCAGCATTTT

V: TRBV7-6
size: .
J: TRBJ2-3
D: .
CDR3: CASSRLGYSTDTQYF
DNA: TGTGCCAGCAGCCGCCTGGGCTATAGCACAGATACGCAGTATTTT

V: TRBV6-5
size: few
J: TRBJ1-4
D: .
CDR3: CASSYSMFLRGNEKLFF
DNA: TGTGCCAGCAGTTACTCGATGTTCTTACGGGGTAATGAAAAACTGTTTTTT

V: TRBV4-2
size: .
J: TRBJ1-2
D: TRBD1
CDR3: CASSQGTENYGYTF
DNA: TGTGCCAGCAGCCAGGGGACAGAGAACTATGGCTACACCTTC

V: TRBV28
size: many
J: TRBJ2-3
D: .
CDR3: CASSLGGATDTQYF
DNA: TGTGCCAGCAGTTTGGGCGGGGCAACAGATACGCAGTATTTT

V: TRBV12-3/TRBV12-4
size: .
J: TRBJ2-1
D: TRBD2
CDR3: CASSFLGLADEQFF
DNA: TGTGCCAGCAGTTTTCTGGGACTAGCGGATGAGCAGTTCTTC

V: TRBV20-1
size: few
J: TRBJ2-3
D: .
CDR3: CSASIREQWDTQYF
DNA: TGCAGTGCTAGTATTCGGGAACAGTGGGATACGCAGTATTTT

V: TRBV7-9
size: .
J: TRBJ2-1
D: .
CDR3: CASSSDRLAYNEQFF
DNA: TGTGCCAGCAGCTCGGACAGACTTGCCTACAATGAGCAGTTCTTC

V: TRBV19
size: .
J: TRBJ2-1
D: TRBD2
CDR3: CASAVGRANNEQFF
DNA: TGTGCCAGCGCTGTAGGGAGGGCCAACAATGAGCAGTTCTTC

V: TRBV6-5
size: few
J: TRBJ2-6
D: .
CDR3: CASSPVRAGANVLTF
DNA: TGTGCCAGCAGTCCCGTGAGGGCTGGGGCCAACGTCCTGACTTTC

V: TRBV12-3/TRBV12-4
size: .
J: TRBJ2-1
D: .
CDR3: CASSRSTAYNEQFF
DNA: TGTGCCAGCAGTCGATCAACGGCATACAATGAGCAGTTCTTC

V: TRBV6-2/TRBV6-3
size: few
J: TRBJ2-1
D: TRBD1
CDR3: CASRSDRGPIYNEQFF
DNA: TGTGCCAGCAGATCCGACAGGGGCCCTATCTACAATGAGCAGTTCTTC

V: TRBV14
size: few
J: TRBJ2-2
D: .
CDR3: CASSQVGGVGELFF
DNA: TGTGCCAGCAGCCAAGTCGGGGGCGTCGGGGAGCTGTTTTTT

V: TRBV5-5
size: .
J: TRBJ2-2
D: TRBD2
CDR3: CAGRARLAGGAGELFF
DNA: TGTGCCGGCAGGGCGAGACTAGCGGGAGGCGCCGGGGAGCTGTTTTTT

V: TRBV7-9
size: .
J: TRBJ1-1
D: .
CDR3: CASSFRLGAFF
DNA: TGTGCCAGCAGCTTCAGACTCGGGGCTTTCTTT

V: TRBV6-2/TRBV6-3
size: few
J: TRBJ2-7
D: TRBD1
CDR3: CATGQGVFHEQYF
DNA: TGTGCCACCGGACAGGGGGTATTCCACGAGCAGTACTTC

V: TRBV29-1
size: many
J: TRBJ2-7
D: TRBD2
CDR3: CSVAPGTRGYEQYF
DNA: TGCAGCGTGGCCCCCGGGACTAGGGGCTACGAGCAGTACTTC

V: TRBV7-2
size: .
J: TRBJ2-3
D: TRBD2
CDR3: CASSSLAGTSDTQYF
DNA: TGTGCCAGCAGCTCTCTAGCGGGAACCTCAGATACGCAGTATTTT

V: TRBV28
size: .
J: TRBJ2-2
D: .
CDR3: CASSPFDTGELFF
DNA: TGTGCCAGCAGTCCCTTCGACACCGGGGAGCTGTTTTTT

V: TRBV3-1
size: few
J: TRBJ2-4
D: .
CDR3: CASSQGGERNIQYF
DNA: TGTGCCAGCAGCCAAGGGGGGGAGAGAAACATTCAGTACTTC

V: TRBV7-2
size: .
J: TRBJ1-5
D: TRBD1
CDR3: CASSQAPQGVSQPQHF
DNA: TGTGCCAGCAGCCAAGCCCCACAGGGGGTAAGTCAGCCCCAGCATTTT

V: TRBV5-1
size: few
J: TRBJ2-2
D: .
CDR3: CAASTGSTGELFF
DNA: TGCGCCGCCAGCACGGGGTCGACCGGGGAGCTGTTTTTT

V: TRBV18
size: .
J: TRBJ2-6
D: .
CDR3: CASSPLSGGAGANVLTF
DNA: TGTGCCAGCTCACCACTCTCAGGAGGAGCTGGGGCCAACGTCCTGACTTTC

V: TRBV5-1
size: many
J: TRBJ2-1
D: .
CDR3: CASSLAREQFF
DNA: TGCGCCAGCAGCTTGGCCCGTGAGCAGTTCTTC

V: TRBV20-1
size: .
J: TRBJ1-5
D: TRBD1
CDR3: CSAGQDNQPQHF
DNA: TGCAGTGCTGGACAGGATAATCAGCCCCAGCATTTT

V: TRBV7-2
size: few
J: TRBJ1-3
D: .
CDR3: CASSPQQGLSGNTIYF
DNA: TGTGCCAGCAGCCCACAACAGGGCCTCTCTGGAAACACCATATATTTT

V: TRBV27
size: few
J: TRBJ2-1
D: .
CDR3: CASRPHGTSGHEQFF
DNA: TGTGCCAGCAGACCCCACGGGACTTCCGGGCATGAGCAGTTCTTC

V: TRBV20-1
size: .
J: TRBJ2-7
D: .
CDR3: CSATPTTGTAYEQYF
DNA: TGCAGTGCCACTCCCACCACCGGGACTGCCTACGAGCAGTACTTC

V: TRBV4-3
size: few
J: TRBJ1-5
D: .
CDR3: CASSQDLGRGRSQPQHF
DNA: TGCGCCAGCAGCCAAGATCTGGGTAGAGGCCGAAGTCAGCCCCAGCATTTT

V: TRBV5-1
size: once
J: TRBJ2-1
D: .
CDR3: CASSFQGGGNEQFF
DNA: TGCGCCAGCAGCTTTCAGGGGGGTGGCAATGAGCAGTTCTTC

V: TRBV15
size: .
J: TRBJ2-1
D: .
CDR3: CATSRVGTSGSSYNEQFF
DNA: TGTGCCACCAGCAGAGTAGGAACGTCCGGGAGCTCCTACAATGAGCAGTTCTTC

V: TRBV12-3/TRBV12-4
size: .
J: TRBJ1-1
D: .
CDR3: CASSFIPREWDTEAFF
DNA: TGTGCCAGCAGTTTTATCCCTCGGGAGTGGGACACTGAAGCTTTCTTT

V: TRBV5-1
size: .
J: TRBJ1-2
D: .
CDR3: CASSRDGPNYGYTF
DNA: TGCGCCAGCAGCCGGGACGGCCCTAACTATGGCTACACCTTC

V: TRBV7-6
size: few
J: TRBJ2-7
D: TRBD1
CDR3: CASSFSTGELREQYF
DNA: TGTGCCAGCAGCTTTTCTACAGGGGAACTACGGGAGCAGTACTTC

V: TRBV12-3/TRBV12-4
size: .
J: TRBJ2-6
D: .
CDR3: CAFSFRGQLLSGANVLTF
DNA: TGTGCCTTCAGTTTCCGAGGACAGCTGCTCTCTGGGGCCAACGTCCTGACTTTC

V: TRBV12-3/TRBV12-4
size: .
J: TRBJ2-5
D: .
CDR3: CASRPNGGETQYF
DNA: TGTGCCAGCAGGCCTAATGGAGGGGAGACCCAGTACTTC

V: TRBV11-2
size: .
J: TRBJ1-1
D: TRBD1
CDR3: CASSGRQGALTEAFF
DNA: TGTGCCAGCAGCGGAAGGCAGGGGGCTCTAACTGAAGCTTTCTTT